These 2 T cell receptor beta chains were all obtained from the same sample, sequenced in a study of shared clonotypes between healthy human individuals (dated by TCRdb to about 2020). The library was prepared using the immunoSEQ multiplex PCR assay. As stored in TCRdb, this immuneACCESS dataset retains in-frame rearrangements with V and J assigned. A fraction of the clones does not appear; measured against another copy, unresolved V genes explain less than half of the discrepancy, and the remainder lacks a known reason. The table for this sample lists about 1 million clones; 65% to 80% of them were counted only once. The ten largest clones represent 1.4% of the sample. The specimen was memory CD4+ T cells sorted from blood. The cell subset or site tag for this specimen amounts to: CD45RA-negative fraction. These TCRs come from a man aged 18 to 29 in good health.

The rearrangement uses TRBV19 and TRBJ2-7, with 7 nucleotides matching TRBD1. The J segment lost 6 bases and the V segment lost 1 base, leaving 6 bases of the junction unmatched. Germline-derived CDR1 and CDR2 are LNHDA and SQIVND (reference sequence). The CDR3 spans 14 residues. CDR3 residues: CASSIGTGAGEQYF. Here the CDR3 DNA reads TGTGCCAGTAGTATAGGTACAGGGGCAGGCGAGCAGTACTTC.

The DNA of the CDR3 is TGTGCCAGCAGTTTACCGCTCAGTGGGGTCAATGAGCAGTTCTTC. Its translation: CASSLPLSGVNEQFF. The chain uses TRBV28 and TRBJ2-1; no reliable D call. Trimming removed 2 bases at V and 6 bases at J, with 14 bases between. The CDR3 is 15 amino acids. Looked up from germline, CDR1 is MDHEN and CDR2 is SYDVKM.